The sequence of this TCR beta chain was determined in a study of OX40 agonist ivuxolimab in advanced cancers. Study overall: Melanoma, hepatocellular carcinoma, head and neck or renal cell cancer occurred in dose-escalation patients.

Excluded were patients having autoimmune disease history or systemic immunosuppression. Measured with immunoSEQ multiplex PCR; TCRdb has only the in-frame clones, and not every one. The sample contains about 5,100 clones, approximately 59% of which appear only once. The TCR was taken from an adult with an advanced solid tumor such as melanoma, head and neck, liver or kidney cancer. Specimen: CD4+ or CD8+ T cells sorted from blood, collected in a trial of the OX40 agonist ivuxolimab.

The CDR3 DNA reads TGTGCCAGCAGCTCCGCTCGACGAGGGCGCTACGAGCAGTACTTC. Residues: CASSSARRGRYEQYF. The V gene is TRBV5-6, the J gene TRBJ2-7; possible D gene TRBD2, 5 bases. The CDR3 runs to 15 residues. V dropped 3 bases and J dropped 3 bases, with 16 bases sitting between them. Germline V gene lookup returns CDR1 SGHDT and CDR2 YYEEEE.